Below are 30 T cell receptor beta chains sequenced from a single sample in a study of type 1 and type 2 diabetes patients. The PCR template was genomic DNA. A primer set of 30 forward and 13 reverse primers amplified the CDR3. One entry per CDR3 protein, called by TCRdb with MiXCR from the multiplex PCR reads. The data hold 280,000 or so distinct CDR3 sequences, with more than 40% observed a single time. Source material: peripheral blood mononuclear cells (PBMCs). All receptors come from a man between 18 and 35 years old with type 2 diabetes.

The table lists this clonotype with a few counts. V is TRBV20-1 and J is TRBJ2-7; 10 nucleotides match TRBD1. Germline assignment: CDR1 DFQATT and CDR2 SNEGSKA (reference sequence). V was clipped by 4 bases and J by 4 bases; unmatched bases: 4. This CDR3 comprises 13 residues. CDR3: CSATDRGEYEQYF. The DNA of the CDR3 is TGCAGTGCTACGGACAGGGGGGAGTACGAGCAGTACTTC.

In the case of this clonotype: Just one base apart from a much larger clone, this may be a read error. The rearrangement uses TRBV7-3 and TRBJ2-7; tentatively, D is TRBD2 (5 bases). The CDR3 covers 14 residues. Germline lookup yields CDR1 SGHTA and CDR2 FQGTGA. Trimming took 2 bases from V and 3 from J, leaving 11 bases between them. CDR3 residues: CASSLVTAGYEQYF. In DNA, the CDR3 is TGTGCCAGCAGCTTAGTGACCGCGGGCTACGAGCAGTACTTC.

This clonotype was seen ten or more times. The chain has TRBV25-1 and TRBJ1-1; the match to TRBD1 covers 8 bases. CDR3 length: 16 amino acids. The germline CDR1 and CDR2 sequences are MGHDK and SYGVNS. V shed 1 base and J 6 bases; nucleotides not matched to a gene: 10. DNA of the CDR3: TGTGCCAGCAGTGAATGGACAGGGAAGATGATCGCTGAAGCTTTCTTT. It yields the protein CASSEWTGKMIAEAFF.

The CDR3: CASSEGGTASNYGYTF. CDR3 nucleotide sequence: TGTGCCAGCAGTGAGGGGGGGACAGCCTCTAACTATGGCTACACCTTC. The chain joins TRBV2 to TRBJ1-2; 7 bases fit TRBD1. Unmatched junction bases numbered 7, after V lost 3 bases and J lost 0 bases. CDR1 is SNHLY and CDR2 is FYNNEI in the germline V gene. This CDR3 has 16 residues.

This clonotype turned up a few times. V and J are TRBV6-1 and TRBJ2-7, with D possibly being TRBD1 (6 bases). Germline V gene data show CDR1 as MNHNS and CDR2 as SASEGT. With 6 bases removed from V and 2 bases from J, the gap between germline ends came to 11 bases. The CDR3 is 13 amino acids. Here the CDR3 DNA reads TGTGCCAGCAGGATCGGACAGACCTACGAGCAGTACTTC. Translation gives CASRIGQTYEQYF.

This clonotype was picked up a small number of times. This chain links TRBV30 with TRBJ2-1; no clear D gene. The germline V gene has CDR1 GTSNPN and CDR2 SVGIG (reference sequence). The CDR3 is 13 residues long. V lost 8 bases and J 8 bases, leaving 19 bases between the germline ends. CDR3 nucleotides: TGTGCCAGTAGTATAGACCCGGCGGATGAGCAGTTCTTC. It translates to CASSIDPADEQFF.

The gene calls are TRBV30 and TRBJ1-5; the D is unclear. Germline V gene lookup returns CDR1 GTSNPN and CDR2 SVGIG (reference sequence). V was pared by 5 bases and J by 7 bases, with 15 bases between. The CDR3 extends over 13 amino acids. This chain's CDR3 is CAWGKGFSQPQHF. In nucleotides, the CDR3 is TGTGCCTGGGGAAAGGGCTTCTCCCAGCCCCAGCATTTT.

At least ten counts were recorded for this clonotype. CDR3 protein: CASSAGTIEGRREQYF. The CDR3 DNA is TGTGCCAGCAGCGCCGGGACCATTGAAGGTCGGAGGGAGCAGTACTTC. The rearrangement uses TRBV2 and TRBJ2-7; D tentatively reads TRBD1 or TRBD2 (5 bases each). V lost 6 bases and J lost 7, with 25 bases in between. This CDR3 region has 16 residues. Germline-derived CDR1 and CDR2 are SNHLY and FYNNEI.

This chain connects TRBV24-1 to TRBJ1-2; 9 positions agree with TRBD1. The V gene end was trimmed by 5 bases and the J gene end by 1 base; junction bases not matched to a gene: 7. This CDR3 spans 16 amino acids. CDR1 and CDR2 (germline): KGHDR, SFDVKD. The CDR3 is CATSAGTGFINYGYTF. The CDR3 coding sequence is TGTGCCACCAGTGCCGGGACAGGGTTCATTAACTATGGCTACACCTTC.

As for this clonotype: This may arise from a read error, as a much more abundant clone is one base away. The chain is built from TRBV7-4 and TRBJ1-6; D gene unclear. This CDR3 spans 14 amino acids. The germline CDR1 and CDR2 sequences are SGHVT and SQSDAQ. CDR3 amino acids: CANSLDVSNSPLHF. In DNA, the CDR3 is TGTGCCAACAGCTTGGACGTCTCGAATTCACCCCTCCACTTT. The full variable domain, its missing parts supplied by reference TRBV7-4 and TRBJ1-6, is GAGVSQSPRYKVAKRGRDVALRCDSISGHVTLYWYRQTLGQGSEVLTYSQSDAQRDKSGRPSGRFSAERPERSVSTLKIQRTEQGDSAVYLCANSLDVSNSPLHFGNGTRLTVT.

V gene TRBV6-1 combines with J gene TRBJ1-3; D uncertain. The CDR3 extends over 14 amino acids. Deletions cut 5 bases from V and 6 bases from J, with 14 bases between. Germline V gene data show CDR1 as MNHNS and CDR2 as SASEGT. The CDR3 loop reads CASSSPRSQNTIYF. The CDR3 DNA reads as TGTGCCAGCAGTTCCCCAAGATCTCAAAACACCATATATTTT.

This clonotype was counted only a few times. The chain employs TRBV25-1 and TRBJ2-2, with D tentatively TRBD1 (6 bases). Per germline, CDR1 MGHDK and CDR2 SYGVNS. The CDR3 loop spans 15 amino acids. Trimming cost V 2 bases and J 3 bases, with 10 bases left between them. CDR3 protein: CASSENRDHTGELFF. CDR3 DNA: TGTGCCAGCAGTGAAAACAGGGACCACACCGGGGAGCTGTTTTTT.

The chain is built from TRBV7-6 and TRBJ1-5, with D hard to call. Trimming cost V 5 bases and J 1 base, with 12 bases left between them. The germline V gene has CDR1 SGHVS and CDR2 FNYEAQ. The CDR3 runs to 15 residues. CDR3 sequence (DNA): TGTGCCAGCAGCCCAGAGCCAGCCAGCAATCAGCCCCAGCATTTT. Amino acid sequence: CASSPEPASNQPQHF.

This rearrangement joins TRBV29-1 to TRBJ2-3, with 9 bases identical to TRBD2. The CDR3 sequence is 12 residues long. Trimming at V came to 4 bases and at J to 9 bases, leaving 5 bases not matched to a gene. Germline loops: CDR1 SQVTM, CDR2 ANQGSEA. The DNA of the CDR3 is TGCAGCGTTGTAACTGGGACTAGCACGCAGTATTTT. It translates to CSVVTGTSTQYF.

The chain uses TRBV30 and TRBJ2-3; 10 bases match TRBD1. Germline V lookup: CDR1 GTSNPN, CDR2 SVGIG (reference sequence). This CDR3 contains 14 residues. After removal of 2 bases from V and 4 bases from J, the junction contained 3 bases not matched to a gene. CDR3 bases: TGTGCCTGGAGTCGGGACAGGGGCGCAGATACGCAGTATTTT. Protein product: CAWSRDRGADTQYF.

This clonotype was counted a single time. The chain combines TRBV12-3 or TRBV12-4 with TRBJ1-6; 10 bases fit TRBD1. V was pared by 6 bases and J by 10 bases, with 9 bases of the junction left unmatched. This CDR3 is built from 15 residues. The CDR3 reads CASSLGDRGFSPLHF. CDR3 DNA sequence: TGTGCCAGCAGCCTTGGGGACAGGGGATTCTCACCCCTCCACTTT.

This clonotype was recorded a few times. The DNA for the CDR3 is TGTGCCAGCAGCTTAACTGTAGGCAACGAGCAGTACTTC. Protein sequence: CASSLTVGNEQYF. V is TRBV7-3 and J is TRBJ2-7; no definite D call. Germline CDR1 and CDR2: SGHTA and FQGTGA. Between the trimmed V and J ends, which lost 0 bases and 5 bases, there was a span of 8 bases. The CDR3 consists of 13 residues. Based on the CDR3 plus reference TRBV7-3 and TRBJ2-7, the full variable domain is GAGVSQTPSNKVTEKGKYVELRCDPISGHTALYWYRQSLGQGPEFLIYFQGTGAADDSGLPNDRFFAVRPEGSVSTLKIQRTERGDSAVYLCASSLTVGNEQYFGPGTRLTVT.

This clonotype was observed a few times. V is TRBV12-5 and J is TRBJ1-1; the D gene is possibly TRBD1 (6 bases). The length of the CDR3 is 14 residues. V lost 2 bases and J lost 5, with 12 bases in between. Per the germline V gene, CDR1 is LGHNT and CDR2 is FRNRAP. The CDR3 sequence is CASGLTGGQTEAFF. CDR3 DNA: TGTGCTAGTGGTTTGACGGGGGGGCAAACTGAAGCTTTCTTT.

The rearrangement joins TRBV29-1 to TRBJ1-2; 7 bases are shared with TRBD1. The CDR3 has 14 amino acids. The trim removed 6 bases at V and 0 bases at J, leaving 7 bases unmatched. Germline lookup yields CDR1 SQVTM and CDR2 ANQGSEA. In nucleotides, the CDR3 is TGCAGCGTAGCGACAGGGCGAGCTAACTATGGCTACACCTTC. Amino acids: CSVATGRANYGYTF.

CDR3 residues: CASSREGWNSPLHF. CDR3 in DNA: TGTGCCAGTAGCCGGGAGGGTTGGAATTCACCCCTCCACTTT. The rearrangement uses TRBV19 and TRBJ1-6; D is unclear. Germline CDR1 reads LNHDA; CDR2 reads SQIVND (reference sequence). Trimming removed 6 bases from V and 7 bases from J, with 13 bases in between. This CDR3 is 14 amino acids long.

This chain links TRBV20-1 with TRBJ1-1, with unresolved D. Trimming took 4 bases from V and 3 from J, leaving 9 bases between them. CDR1 and CDR2 from the germline V gene are DFQATT and SNEGSKA (reference sequence). This CDR3 is 12 amino acids long. In DNA form, the CDR3 reads TGCAGTGCTAAGAACACTTACACTGAAGCTTTCTTT. Translated, it gives CSAKNTYTEAFF.

This clonotype has just a few counts. The gene calls are TRBV20-1 and TRBJ2-7; TRBD1 is a possible D gene (6 bases). Between the trimmed V and J ends, which lost 3 bases and 4 bases, there was a span of 19 bases. Per the germline V gene, CDR1 is DFQATT and CDR2 is SNEGSKA (reference sequence). The CDR3 is made up of 15 amino acids. The CDR3 bases are TGCAGTGCTAGTCCTGGGGGCAGGGGCCGTTACGAGCAGTACTTC. Translation: CSASPGGRGRYEQYF.

This clonotype has a handful of counts. The rearrangement uses TRBV19 and TRBJ1-2; 9 bases align to TRBD1. V lost 2 bases, J lost 5 bases, and 6 bases stayed unmatched. The CDR3 sequence is 15 residues long. Germline V lookup: CDR1 LNHDA, CDR2 SQIVND (reference sequence). The CDR3: CASSISLDRGYGYTF. In DNA, the CDR3 is TGTGCCAGTAGTATATCACTGGACAGGGGATATGGCTACACCTTC.

The chain couples TRBV28 to TRBJ2-7, with 10 nucleotides matching TRBD1. J lost 4 bases, V lost 4 bases, and 10 bases had no gene match. Germline CDR1 and CDR2: MDHEN and SYDVKM. The CDR3 covers 16 residues. This CDR3 reads CASSSTGGQGSYEQYF. The CDR3 coding sequence is TGTGCCAGCAGTTCGACAGGGGGCCAGGGCTCTTACGAGCAGTACTTC. Looking up the rest from reference TRBV28 and TRBJ2-7 gives the full variable domain: DVKVTQSSRYLVKRTGEKVFLECVQDMDHENMFWYRQDPGLGLRLIYFSYDVKMKEKGDIPEGYSVSREKKERFSLILESASTNQTSMYLCASSSTGGQGSYEQYFGPGTRLTVT.

V and J are TRBV6-5 and TRBJ1-1; TRBD1 is a possible D gene (5 bases). Trimming shortened V by 1 base and J by 1 base, and 22 bases separated the two germline ends. The CDR3 has 19 amino acids. Per germline, CDR1 MNHEY and CDR2 SVGAGI. The CDR3 DNA reads as TGTGCCAGCAGTTACTTGAATTCTGGGGCTAGGATACGGAACACTGAAGCTTTCTTT. It translates to CASSYLNSGARIRNTEAFF.

The chain joins TRBV7-3 to TRBJ2-5, with D possibly being TRBD1 or TRBD2 (6 bases each). Near its end, the DNA agrees better with TRBJ2-7, so the J call may be wrong. The CDR3 sequence is 12 residues long. From germline, CDR1 is SGHTA and CDR2 FQGTGA. The CDR3 DNA reads TGTGCCAGCGGAGAGGGGGGCTACGAGCAGTACTTC. It codes for CASGEGGYEQYF.

This clonotype has a handful of counts. The chain uses TRBV7-9 and TRBJ2-2; a possible D gene is TRBD2 (5 bases). Trimming pared 5 bases from V and 6 bases from J, leaving 16 bases between. Germline V CDR1 and CDR2: SEHNR, FQNEAQ (reference sequence). This CDR3 spans 15 amino acids. The CDR3 sequence is CASSRLAQHAGELFF. CDR3 DNA sequence: TGTGCCAGCAGCCGGCTAGCTCAGCACGCCGGGGAGCTGTTTTTT.

J is TRBJ1-2 and V is TRBV12-3 or TRBV12-4, with a possible D match to TRBD1 (5 bases). The CDR3 is 16 residues long. Trimming took 6 bases from V and 4 from J, leaving 21 bases between them. The CDR3 region is CASSPLGQGGIYGYTF. DNA for the CDR3: TGTGCCAGCAGCCCCCTCGGGCAGGGCGGAATCTATGGCTACACCTTC.

V and J are TRBV5-1 and TRBJ2-7; D is unresolved. Deletions cut 2 bases from V and 3 bases from J, with 12 bases between. CDR1 SGHRS and CDR2 YFSETQ come from the germline V gene. CDR3 length: 14 amino acids. Here the CDR3 reads CASSFSLEDYEQYF. The CDR3 region has the DNA TGCGCCAGCAGCTTCTCGCTAGAAGACTACGAGCAGTACTTC.

The chain couples TRBV19 to TRBJ1-1; TRBD1 might be the D (6 bases). V was cut by 5 bases and J by 4 bases, with 11 bases left in between. CDR3 length: 13 residues. Germline CDR1 and CDR2: LNHDA and SQIVND (reference sequence). This CDR3 is CASSWEGGTEAFF. The DNA for the CDR3 is TGTGCCAGTAGTTGGGAGGGGGGCACTGAAGCTTTCTTT.